Listed below are T cell receptor beta chains from one sample, sequenced in a study of blood T cells in healthy people across ages. TCRdb reprocessed the 5' RACE reads with MiXCR, giving one entry per CDR3 protein. The sample holds around 820,000 distinct CDR3 sequences, just under 25% seen once. The same sample was also used in a study of T cells of mothers and their children.

Material for sequencing was blood. Receptor source: a boy aged 5-17 years in good health. The CDR3 runs from the conserved cysteine through the conserved F or W. A D gene is named only where the DNA matches it firmly. Clone size appears in some rows only: once, few, many, or a class for an expanded clone.

j_gene	len	v_gene	d_gene	abundance	CDR3aa	CDR3nt
TRBJ2-7	14	TRBV6-2/TRBV6-3	TRBD2	-	CASSRSGGTYEQYF	TGTGCCAGCAGCCGTAGCGGGGGGACCTACGAGCAGTACTTC
TRBJ2-3	14	TRBV20-1	-	-	CSANLDSRTDTQYF	TGCAGTGCCAACCTAGACTCACGCACAGATACGCAGTATTTT
TRBJ2-1	15	TRBV7-3	TRBD2	-	CASSLMASGENEQFF	TGTGCCAGCAGCTTGATGGCTAGCGGGGAGAATGAGCAGTTCTTC
TRBJ2-1	16	TRBV6-2/TRBV6-3	TRBD1	-	CASSYLGTVAYNEQFF	TGTGCCAGCAGTTACCTTGGGACAGTTGCCTACAATGAGCAGTTCTTC
TRBJ2-3	14	TRBV25-1	-	-	CASSEQESLDTQYF	TGTGCCAGCAGTGAACAAGAATCCTTAGATACGCAGTATTTT
TRBJ2-4	13	TRBV28	-	many	CASSPPGENIQYF	TGTGCCAGCAGTCCACCGGGAGAAAACATTCAGTACTTC
TRBJ2-7	14	TRBV28	TRBD1	-	CTSSPDRTHYEQYF	TGTACCAGCAGTCCGGACAGGACCCACTACGAGCAGTACTTC
TRBJ2-7	15	TRBV7-2	-	-	CASSPSVAAAYEQYF	TGTGCCAGCAGTCCCTCCGTAGCGGCCGCCTACGAGCAGTACTTC
TRBJ2-7	12	TRBV18	-	few	CASSQPRYEQYF	TGTGCCAGCTCACAACCACGCTACGAGCAGTACTTC
TRBJ1-4	12	TRBV28	-	few	CASSSPPEKLFF	TGTGCCAGCAGTTCCCCCCCCGAAAAACTGTTTTTT
TRBJ2-5	14	TRBV14	-	-	CASSQVTVQETQYF	TGTGCCAGCAGCCAAGTAACAGTCCAAGAGACCCAGTACTTC
TRBJ2-3	16	TRBV7-9	TRBD2	-	CASSLDRAGGPDTQYF	TGTGCCAGCAGCTTAGATCGAGCGGGGGGGCCAGATACGCAGTATTTT
TRBJ2-1	13	TRBV3-1	-	-	CASSHHLYNEQFF	TGTGCCAGCAGCCACCACCTATACAATGAGCAGTTCTTC
TRBJ1-6	15	TRBV25-1	TRBD1	-	CASSDRDRNYSPLHF	TGTGCCAGCAGTGACCGGGACAGGAATTATTCACCCCTCCACTTT
TRBJ2-4	14	TRBV6-5	-	few	CASSSPTLRDIQYF	TGTGCCAGCAGTTCCCCGACGCTCAGGGACATTCAGTACTTC
TRBJ2-7	16	TRBV14	-	-	CASSQDPPAYSYEQYF	TGTGCCAGCAGCCAAGATCCCCCGGCCTACTCCTACGAGCAGTACTTC
TRBJ2-4	14	TRBV4-3	-	many	CASSEPPPTAIQYF	TGCGCCAGCAGCGAGCCTCCCCCGACAGCCATTCAGTACTTC
TRBJ1-1	12	TRBV6-5	-	-	CASTPGETEAFF	TGTGCCAGTACCCCAGGAGAAACTGAAGCTTTCTTT
TRBJ2-7	13	TRBV29-1	TRBD1	many	CSVMTGPNYEQYF	TGCAGCGTTATGACAGGGCCCAACTACGAGCAGTACTTC
TRBJ2-3	15	TRBV6-5	-	-	CASSYWKGGTDTQYF	TGTGCCAGCAGTTATTGGAAGGGGGGGACAGATACGCAGTATTTT